This T cell receptor (beta chain) was captured in a study of HIV-infected patients and healthy controls. Trimming stripped 4 bases from V and 4 bases from J, with 12 bases between. CDR1 SQVTM and CDR2 ANQGSEA come from the germline V gene. CDR3 length equals 13 residues. TCRdb passed the 5' RACE reads through MiXCR, listing each CDR3 protein once. The sample includes about 70,000 distinct CDR3 sequences, around 17% seen only once; the top ten take 4.5% to 7%. The clonotype originates from a human donor in good health. Sequencing was done on a sample of CD4+ T cells from blood. The chain couples TRBV29-1 to TRBJ2-3; a weak D match, TRBD1 (6 bases). The CDR3 here is CSVVGRGADTQYF. CDR3 DNA: TGCAGCGTTGTAGGCAGGGGAGCAGATACGCAGTATTTT.